This passage covers 22 T cell receptor beta chains from one sample sequenced in a study of neoadjuvant anti-PD-1 for oral cavity cancer. TCRdb keeps only in-frame clones here, not all; method: immunoSEQ multiplex PCR. The sample yields approximately 43,000 clones, approximately 80% seen once. Time point given: after neoadjuvant nivolumab, at surgical resection. The starting material was PBMCs, obtained after nivolumab (anti-PD-1) treatment. These receptors were collected from a person between 40 and 79 years old with oral cavity squamous cell carcinoma.

V usage is TRBV7-2 and J usage is TRBJ2-1; perhaps TRBD1 as D (6 bases). CDR3 size: 14 residues. V was cut by 4 bases and J by 10 bases, with 17 bases left in between. Germline CDR1 SGHTA, CDR2 FQGNSA. CDR3 sequence reads: CASSSLQQGREQFF. As DNA, the CDR3 is TGTGCCAGCAGCTCTCTCCAACAGGGCCGCGAGCAGTTCTTC.

The gene calls are TRBV6-1 and TRBJ1-5; D is unresolved. V was pared by 2 bases and J by 3 bases, with 8 bases between. The germline V gene encodes CDR1 MNHNS and CDR2 SASEGT. There are 14 residues in the CDR3. As DNA, the CDR3 is TGTGCCAGCAGTGAACGGGTACTCAATCAGCCCCAGCATTTT. This gives the protein CASSERVLNQPQHF.

V and J are TRBV6-6 and TRBJ1-1; perhaps TRBD1 as D (5 bases). With 2 bases removed from V and 5 bases from J, the gap between germline ends came to 9 bases. This CDR3 is built from 13 residues. Per the germline V gene, CDR1 is MNHNY and CDR2 is SVGAGI (reference sequence). CDR3 in amino acids: CASSYAGRTEAFF. The DNA for the CDR3 is TGTGCCAGCAGTTACGCGGGGCGGACTGAAGCTTTCTTT.

The gene calls are TRBV14 and TRBJ2-7; 8 nucleotides agree with TRBD2. The CDR3 extends over 14 amino acids. With 4 bases clipped from V and 3 bases from J, the junction kept 5 bases outside the gene matches. Germline assignment: CDR1 SGHDN and CDR2 FVKESK. CDR3 sequence: CASSPSGSYYEQYF. The CDR3 bases are TGTGCCAGCAGCCCGAGCGGGAGTTACTACGAGCAGTACTTC. Drawing the rest from reference TRBV14 and TRBJ2-7, the complete variable domain is EAGVTQFPSHSVIEKGQTVTLRCDPISGHDNLYWYRRVMGKEIKFLLHFVKESKQDESGMPNNRFLAERTGGTYSTLKVQPAELEDSGVYFCASSPSGSYYEQYFGPGTRLTVT.

V gene TRBV6-5 combines with J gene TRBJ1-3; no firm D call. Germline V lookup: CDR1 MNHEY, CDR2 SVGAGI. Trimming shortened V by 0 bases and J by 1 base, and 4 bases separated the two germline ends. The CDR3 has 14 residues. The CDR3 spells CASSYSGSGNTIYF. The CDR3 DNA reads as TGTGCCAGCAGTTACTCAGGTTCTGGAAACACCATATATTTT.

This clone has only one observation. The chain combines TRBV6-5 with TRBJ2-7; 10 bases are a match to TRBD1. Trimming cost V 5 bases and J 2 bases; bases outside gene matches: 6. The V gene's germline CDR1 is MNHEY and CDR2 SVGAGI. This CDR3 spans 15 amino acids. The CDR3 DNA reads as TGTGCCAGCAGTGCCGCCGGGACAGGGGCCTACGAGCAGTACTTC. Protein product: CASSAAGTGAYEQYF.

CDR3 protein: CASSLFGNTIYF. In DNA form, the CDR3 reads TGTGCCAGCAGCTTATTTGGAAACACCATATATTTT. The chain couples TRBV7-6 to TRBJ1-3; D ambiguous. CDR1 and CDR2 from the germline V gene are SGHVS and FNYEAQ. The CDR3 length is 12 residues. With 2 bases removed from V and 3 bases from J, the gap between germline ends came to 2 bases.

The chain links TRBV29-1 to TRBJ2-1; D might be TRBD1 (6 bases). CDR1 and CDR2 (germline): SQVTM, ANQGSEA. Trimming removed 7 bases at V and 3 bases at J, with 13 bases between. The CDR3 extends over 13 amino acids. This CDR3 reads CSETGNLYNEQFF. The CDR3 nucleotides read TGCAGCGAAACAGGGAACCTCTACAATGAGCAGTTCTTC.

CDR3 protein: CASSLGVIQPTYEQYF. The CDR3, as DNA: TGTGCCAGCAGCTTAGGCGTGATACAGCCAACCTACGAGCAGTACTTC. The chain uses TRBV7-2 and TRBJ2-7, with D uncertain. Germline assignment: CDR1 SGHTA and CDR2 FQGNSA. Trimming left V 1 base short and J 2 bases short, with 15 bases between. The CDR3 runs to 16 residues.

The genes are TRBV2 and TRBJ2-6, with TRBD1 identical over 7 bases. The CDR3 runs to 16 residues. Germline CDR1 reads SNHLY; CDR2 reads FYNNEI. J was trimmed by 0 bases and V by 8 bases; bases with no gene match: 7. The chain's CDR3 is CASRGQRVSGANVLTF. CDR3 nucleotides: TGTGCCAGCCGGGGACAGAGAGTCTCTGGGGCCAACGTCCTGACTTTC. Supplemented by reference TRBV2 and TRBJ2-6, the full variable domain reads EPEVTQTPSHQVTQMGQEVILRCVPISNHLYFYWYRQILGQKVEFLVSFYNNEISEKSEIFDDQFSVERPDGSNFTLKIRSTKLEDSAMYFCASRGQRVSGANVLTFGAGSRLTVL.

The V and J genes are TRBV5-6 and TRBJ1-5, with unresolved D. Germline V gene data show CDR1 as SGHDT and CDR2 as YYEEEE. CDR3 length equals 14 residues. V was cut by 1 base and J by 6 bases, with 11 bases left in between. The CDR3 loop is CASSLSTVGQPQHF. The CDR3 coding sequence is TGTGCCAGCAGCTTGAGCACCGTGGGTCAGCCCCAGCATTTT.

The chain combines TRBV5-5 with TRBJ2-5, with 11 positions matching TRBD1. V lost 4 bases and J lost 2; bases outside the gene matches: 7. CDR1 and CDR2 from the germline V gene are SGHKS and YYEKEE (reference sequence). The CDR3 extends over 16 amino acids. In DNA form, the CDR3 reads TGTGCCAGCAGCCTACGGACAGGGGGCCGTCAAGAGACCCAGTACTTC. It encodes CASSLRTGGRQETQYF.

In this sample, this clone turned up a few times. V and J are TRBV7-2 and TRBJ1-5; 7 bases align to TRBD1. Germline V gene lookup returns CDR1 SGHTA and CDR2 FQGNSA. Germline trimming cut 0 bases from V and 4 bases from J; bases unmatched to any gene: 12. The CDR3 has 18 residues. CDR3: CASSLALGQRTLNQPQHF. The CDR3, as DNA: TGTGCCAGCAGCTTAGCGTTGGGACAGCGAACGCTTAATCAGCCCCAGCATTTT.

The rearrangement uses TRBV5-1 and TRBJ2-1, with 7 bases identical to TRBD2. Unmatched junction bases numbered 12, after V lost 0 bases and J lost 6 bases. The length of the CDR3 is 17 residues. From germline, CDR1 is SGHRS and CDR2 YFSETQ. The DNA for the CDR3 is TGCGCCAGCAGCTTGGCTTTGGCTAGCGGAGACCTCAATGAGCAGTTCTTC. Protein: CASSLALASGDLNEQFF.

The rearrangement joins TRBV2 to TRBJ1-2; TRBD1 agrees at 7 bases. V lost 5 bases and J lost 4; bases outside the gene matches: 4. CDR3 size: 13 residues. Germline V gene data show CDR1 as SNHLY and CDR2 as FYNNEI. The CDR3 sequence: CASSPGQIYGYTF. Written as DNA, the CDR3 is TGTGCCAGCAGTCCGGGACAGATCTATGGCTACACCTTC.

In DNA form, the CDR3 reads TGTGCCACCAGCAGAGATGATGGCGGTTCTAGCACAGATACGCAGTATTTT. This codes for CATSRDDGGSSTDTQYF. The chain uses TRBV15 and TRBJ2-3, with no clear D. Germline V gene data show CDR1 as LNHNV and CDR2 as YYDKDF (reference sequence). V was clipped by 0 bases and J by 0 bases, with 13 bases between them. The CDR3 runs to 17 residues.

This clone was seen a single time. This chain connects TRBV2 to TRBJ2-3; D ambiguous. Trimming cost V 5 bases and J 0 bases, with 9 bases left between them. There are 14 residues in the CDR3. The germline V gene has CDR1 SNHLY and CDR2 FYNNEI. The CDR3 DNA reads as TGTGCCAGCAGTCCTGGACCAAGCACAGATACGCAGTATTTT. Encoded protein: CASSPGPSTDTQYF.

This chain uses TRBV10-1 with TRBJ2-7, with D possibly being TRBD1 (5 bases). Germline V gene sequence: CDR1 WNHNN, CDR2 SYGVQD (reference sequence). CDR3 length equals 15 residues. Trimming took off 0 bases at V and 2 bases at J, with 11 bases between the two ends. CDR3 nucleotide sequence: TGCGCCAGCAGTGAGTCTCTTGGCAGGGCCTACGAGCAGTACTTC. Protein: CASSESLGRAYEQYF.

This chain uses TRBV11-3 with TRBJ2-3; D gene unclear. Trimming took 0 bases from V and 2 from J, leaving 6 bases between them. The CDR3 has 14 amino acids. Germline V gene lookup returns CDR1 SGHNT and CDR2 YENEEA. CDR3 DNA sequence: TGTGCCAGCAGCTTAGAGTCCCTCACAGATACGCAGTATTTT. Protein: CASSLESLTDTQYF.

The CDR3 reads CASSEHYEQYF. CDR3 sequence (DNA): TGTGCCAGCAGTGAACACTACGAGCAGTACTTC. This rearrangement joins TRBV2 to TRBJ2-7; no reliable D call. V dropped 2 bases and J dropped 3 bases, with 2 bases sitting between them. The CDR3 length is 11 residues. Germline loops: CDR1 SNHLY, CDR2 FYNNEI.

The sample holds a few counts of this clone. The V and J genes are TRBV27 and TRBJ1-6; D remains ambiguous. Germline V CDR1 and CDR2: MNHEY, SMNVEV (reference sequence). The V end lost 2 bases, the J end lost 0 bases, and 11 bases lay between the germline ends. The CDR3 is made up of 17 amino acids. In nucleotides, the CDR3 is TGTGCCAGCAGTTTAATGGCGCCGAGCTCCTATAATTCACCCCTCCACTTT. Translated, it gives CASSLMAPSSYNSPLHF.

Here the CDR3 reads CAWSVNNIGNQPQHF. DNA for the CDR3: TGTGCCTGGAGTGTAAACAACATTGGCAATCAGCCCCAGCATTTT. The J gene is TRBJ1-5, the V gene TRBV30; no clear D. Between the trimmed V and J ends, which lost 0 bases and 2 bases, there was a span of 11 bases. The CDR3 is made up of 15 amino acids. Germline CDR1 reads GTSNPN; CDR2 reads SVGIG (reference sequence).